Listed here are 9 T cell receptor beta chains from one sample, sequenced in a study of T cells in women clearing cervical HPV infection. Measured with immunoSEQ multiplex PCR; TCRdb has only the in-frame clones, and not every one. The sample table sets out over 30,000 clones. The sample was blood buffy coat. All receptors come from a woman aged 18-70 years with a cervical HPV16 infection that either progressed to CIN3+ or cleared (not recorded which).

About this clone itself: The CDR3 end falls 3 residues outside the read, so it is completed with the germline J gene. The chain employs TRBV10-3 and TRBJ2-3; no clear D. From germline, CDR1 is ENHRY and CDR2 SYGVKD. The CDR3 loop spans 11 amino acids. V was trimmed by 5 bases and J by 6 bases, leaving 6 bases between them. The CDR3 sequence: CAISKTDTQYF. The DNA read from the CDR3 is TGTGCCATCAGTAAGACTGATACG.

Concerning this clone itself: The read stops 3 residues short of the end of the CDR3; the missing end is completed from the germline J gene. The rearrangement joins TRBV5-1 to TRBJ2-7; 9 bases align to TRBD1. J gave up 2 bases and V 1 base, and 4 bases lay outside the gene matches. The CDR3 consists of 15 residues. Germline lookup yields CDR1 SGHRS and CDR2 YFSETQ. The CDR3 DNA, read in part, is TGCGCCAGCAGCTTGACCGGACAGGGGACCTACGAG. The encoded protein is CASSLTGQGTYE. The whole CDR3 sequence reads CASSLTGQGTYEQYF.

Regarding this clone: Read sequence stops 3 residues before the CDR3 end, and the germline J gene provides the missing end. The chain links TRBV20-1 to TRBJ2-5; 7 bases match TRBD1. This CDR3 has 13 residues. Germline V gene sequence: CDR1 DFQATT, CDR2 SNEGSKA (reference sequence). The trim removed 6 bases at V and 2 bases at J, leaving 6 bases unmatched. Incomplete CDR3 DNA: TGCAGTGCCCCGGGACAGTCGCAAGAGACC. Encoded protein: CSAPGQSQET. The full CDR3 protein reads CSAPGQSQETQYF.

About this clone itself: The sequence runs out 3 residues before the end of the CDR3; the remainder is reconstructed from the germline J gene. The chain recombines TRBV28 with TRBJ2-4; 11 bases agree with TRBD1. The ends lost 7 bases at V and 9 bases at J; junction bases unmatched: 8. The germline CDR1 and CDR2 sequences are MDHEN and SYDVKM. This CDR3 is 14 amino acids long. The CDR3 sequence: CASTRVGTGGIQYF. CDR3 DNA, as far as it was read: TGTGCCAGCACCCGAGTCGGGACAGGGGGCATT.

Details on this clone: The read comes to an end 3 residues before the CDR3 does, leaving the germline J gene to fill in the end. The gene calls are TRBV20-1 and TRBJ2-4; D is unresolved. There are 15 residues in the CDR3. Germline CDR1 DFQATT, CDR2 SNEGSKA (reference sequence). Trimming stripped 0 bases from V and 1 base from J, with 10 bases between. Partial CDR3 DNA: TGCAGTGCTAGAGATGTCTCCGGGGCCAAAAACATT. This gives the protein CSARDVSGAKNI. In full, the CDR3 is CSARDVSGAKNIQYF.

Comments on this clone: The read ends 3 residues before the CDR3 terminus; that terminus is restored from the germline J gene. The chain uses TRBV19 and TRBJ2-4; 8 bases align to TRBD1. The CDR3 is 12 residues long. CDR1 LNHDA and CDR2 SQIVND come from the germline V gene (reference sequence). The CDR3 reads CAARTGQSGQYF. The part of the CDR3 DNA that was read is TGTGCCGCCCGGACAGGGCAGTCGGGT.

To note about this clone: The sequence runs out 3 residues before the end of the CDR3; the remainder is reconstructed from the germline J gene. The V and J genes are TRBV11-2 and TRBJ1-1; no firm D call. This CDR3 has 14 residues. The germline V and J ends were trimmed by 3 bases and 1 base, with 9 bases remaining between them. CDR1 and CDR2 (germline): SGHAT, FQNNGV. The DNA read from the CDR3 is TGTGCCAGCAGCTTCACACGACAGAACACTGAA. Translating it yields CASSFTRQNTE. Given in full, the CDR3 is CASSFTRQNTEAFF.

Points on this clone: The read gets to within 3 residues of the CDR3 end, and the germline J gene fills in the rest. The chain joins TRBV19 to TRBJ2-3, with TRBD2 identical over 10 bases. The germline V gene encodes CDR1 LNHDA and CDR2 SQIVND (reference sequence). The CDR3 is 15 amino acids. The CDR3 spells CASSMASGGQETQYF. The part of the CDR3 DNA that was read is TGTGCCAGTAGTATGGCTAGCGGGGGTCAAGAGACG.

As to this clone: The DNA ends 3 residues before the CDR3 does, and the rest of the CDR3 is filled in from the germline J gene. J is TRBJ2-7 and V is TRBV5-1; D ambiguous. The CDR3 runs 13 residues. Trimming removed 4 bases from V and 0 bases from J, with 8 bases in between. Germline V gene sequence: CDR1 SGHRS, CDR2 YFSETQ. The CDR3 reads CASSAFSSYEQYF. Incomplete CDR3 DNA: TGCGCCAGCAGCGCCTTCAGCTCCTACGAG.